The 28 T cell receptor beta chains below all came from one sample that was sequenced in a study of OX40 agonist ivuxolimab in advanced cancers. The data were produced by immunoSEQ multiplex PCR, yet TCRdb's version contains in-frame clones alone and is incomplete. The table lists approximately 35,000 clones, roughly three quarters of them singletons. The material was CD4+ or CD8+ T cells sorted from blood, obtained in a trial of the OX40 agonist ivuxolimab. The receptors come from an adult with an advanced solid tumor such as melanoma, head and neck, liver or kidney cancer.

The sample holds a few counts of this clone. The chain carries TRBV27 and TRBJ2-3; D is unclear. Germline CDR1 and CDR2: MNHEY and SMNVEV (reference sequence). This CDR3 has 13 residues. Trimming cost V 8 bases and J 5 bases, with 14 bases left between them. The CDR3 region has the DNA TGTGCCAGCCGCTACTGGGATAAAGATACGCAGTATTTT. Translated: CASRYWDKDTQYF.

V gene TRBV6-5 combines with J gene TRBJ2-2; a weak D match, TRBD2 (5 bases). Trimming left V 0 bases short and J 3 bases short, with 5 bases between. CDR1 and CDR2 (germline): MNHEY, SVGAGI. The CDR3 runs 14 residues. The CDR3 is CASSYSRDTGELFF. Here the CDR3 DNA reads TGTGCCAGCAGTTACTCGAGGGACACCGGGGAGCTGTTTTTT.

The chain is built from TRBV7-3 and TRBJ1-1, with D hard to call. CDR1 SGHTA and CDR2 FQGTGA come from the germline V gene. V was trimmed by 2 bases and J by 12 bases, leaving 16 bases between them. The CDR3 consists of 13 residues. The CDR3 sequence is CASSLFERGESFF. CDR3 in DNA: TGTGCCAGCAGCTTATTTGAACGGGGAGAATCTTTCTTT.

This chain uses TRBV10-2 with TRBJ2-7; 8 nucleotides align to TRBD2. Looked up from germline, CDR1 is WSHSY and CDR2 is SAAADI. This CDR3 comprises 15 residues. V lost 4 bases and J lost 3; bases outside the gene matches: 8. The CDR3 is CASSAGGAGNYEQYF. The CDR3 DNA follows: TGCGCCAGCAGTGCGGGGGGGGCAGGAAACTACGAGCAGTACTTC.

This sequence joins TRBV6-4 and TRBJ2-1; TRBD1 agrees at 7 bases. The J segment lost 7 bases and the V segment lost 5 bases, leaving 5 bases of the junction unmatched. The CDR3 is 13 amino acids. Per the germline V gene, CDR1 is MRHNA and CDR2 is SNTAGT. The CDR3 protein is CASSKTGWNEQFF. As DNA, the CDR3 is TGTGCCAGCAGTAAGACAGGGTGGAATGAGCAGTTCTTC.

The rearrangement links TRBV28 to TRBJ2-7; D remains ambiguous. Germline V gene sequence: CDR1 MDHEN, CDR2 SYDVKM. V dropped 4 bases and J dropped 3 bases, with 10 bases sitting between them. The CDR3 totals 13 residues. The CDR3 DNA sequence: TGTGCCAGCAGTTCCCCAGGCCACTACGAGCAGTACTTC. Translated, it gives CASSSPGHYEQYF.

V gene TRBV6-1 combines with J gene TRBJ1-4; a possible D gene is TRBD1 (6 bases). The CDR3 length is 15 residues. The V end lost 3 bases, the J end lost 8 bases, and 16 bases lay between the germline ends. CDR1 and CDR2 from the germline V gene are MNHNS and SASEGT. The CDR3 DNA reads TGTGCCAGCAGTGACAATGGCAGGGGATGGGAAAAACTGTTTTTT. Residues: CASSDNGRGWEKLFF.

This clone was detected only a few times. CDR3 protein: CASRVEGTASHPLHF. The CDR3 nucleotides are TGCGCCAGCAGAGTGGAAGGGACAGCCTCTCATCCCCTCCACTTT. The genes are TRBV5-1 and TRBJ1-6; 7 bases line up with TRBD1. Germline values: CDR1 SGHRS, CDR2 YFSETQ. This CDR3 has 15 amino acids. Germline trimming cut 5 bases from V and 13 bases from J; bases unmatched to any gene: 15.

This sequence joins TRBV28 and TRBJ2-7; possible D gene TRBD2, 7 bases. The CDR3 covers 14 residues. Germline V gene data show CDR1 as MDHEN and CDR2 as SYDVKM. Trimming removed 4 bases from V and 6 bases from J, with 16 bases in between. Written as DNA, the CDR3 is TGTGCCAGCAGTTCTACCGGGGAGGGGGGCGAGCAGTACTTC. Translation: CASSSTGEGGEQYF.

The chain combines TRBV5-8 with TRBJ2-7; D not certain. The CDR3 has 12 amino acids. The germline V gene encodes CDR1 SGHTS and CDR2 YDEGEE. V gave up 4 bases and J gave up 3 bases, with 8 bases separating them. The CDR3 region has the DNA TGTGCCAGCAGCCGGAACATCTACGAGCAGTACTTC. This codes for CASSRNIYEQYF. The full variable domain, with the rest looked up from reference TRBV5-8 and TRBJ2-7, is EAGVTQSPTHLIKTRGQQATLRCSPISGHTSVYWYQQALGLGLQFLLWYDEGEERNRGNFPPRFSGRQFPNYSSELNVNALELEDSALYLCASSRNIYEQYFGPGTRLTVT.

V and J are TRBV18 and TRBJ2-1; possibly TRBD2 for D (6 bases). This CDR3 is built from 13 residues. The germline V gene has CDR1 KGHSH and CDR2 LQKENI. V gave up 3 bases and J gave up 8 bases, with 11 bases separating them. The chain's CDR3 is CASSPRGSDEQFF. CDR3 bases: TGTGCCAGCTCACCTCGGGGGTCGGATGAGCAGTTCTTC.

The V and J genes are TRBV4-2 and TRBJ2-5; perhaps TRBD2 as D (5 bases). Trimming stripped 4 bases from V and 12 bases from J, with 18 bases between. This CDR3 contains 13 residues. Germline lookup yields CDR1 LGHNA and CDR2 YNFKEQ. CDR3 in DNA: TGTGCCAGCAGCCGCGGAGGAGATAGTGTAAAGTACTTC. Translated: CASSRGGDSVKYF.

This clone occurred once. This rearrangement joins TRBV6-1 to TRBJ2-1, with D unclear. Germline-derived CDR1 and CDR2 are MNHNS and SASEGT. Trimming removed 2 bases from V and 4 bases from J, with 6 bases in between. This CDR3 contains 13 residues. The DNA of the CDR3 is TGTGCCAGCAGTGAATTGAGGTACAATGAGCAGTTCTTC. Its protein is CASSELRYNEQFF.

J is TRBJ1-2 and V is TRBV6-5, with 7 bases aligning to TRBD1. V lost 5 bases, J lost 4 bases, and 7 bases stayed unmatched. Germline CDR1 MNHEY, CDR2 SVGAGI. This CDR3 is 14 amino acids long. The DNA for the CDR3 is TGTGCCAGCAGTGGGACCGGGACAGCCTATGGCTACACCTTC. Amino acids: CASSGTGTAYGYTF.

This clone turned up a few times. The rearrangement joins TRBV10-3 to TRBJ2-1; maybe TRBD1 (6 bases). Germline CDR1 reads ENHRY; CDR2 reads SYGVKD. The CDR3 loop spans 13 amino acids. Trimming stripped 8 bases from V and 2 bases from J, with 10 bases between. CDR3 protein: CAIQQGAYNEQFF. The CDR3 nucleotides are TGTGCCATCCAACAGGGAGCCTACAATGAGCAGTTCTTC.

V and J are TRBV18 and TRBJ2-5; D possibly corresponds to TRBD2 (6 bases). V shed 4 bases and J shed 3 bases, with 9 bases lying between them. Germline V gene sequence: CDR1 KGHSH, CDR2 LQKENI. The CDR3 length is 13 residues. For the CDR3, the DNA is TGTGCCAGCTCACGGGGGGATGAAGAGACCCAGTACTTC. Translated: CASSRGDEETQYF.

V usage is TRBV4-3 and J usage is TRBJ2-5; 9 nucleotides agree with TRBD2. From germline, CDR1 is LGHNA and CDR2 YSLEER. The CDR3 has 18 amino acids. The trim removed 1 base at V and 2 bases at J, leaving 11 bases unmatched. CDR3 DNA: TGCGCCAGCAGCCAAGGTGCGCCAGCGGGGGGCCTTCAAGAGACCCAGTACTTC. It translates to CASSQGAPAGGLQETQYF.

There are a few counts of this clone. It is unclear where the CDR3 begins or ends on the DNA, so no DNA is shown, and the CDR3 is as TCRdb lists it. This chain uses TRBV28 with TRBJ1-2. The CDR3 spans 12 residues, counting both ends. Per the germline V gene, CDR1 is MDHEN and CDR2 is SYDVKM. The CDR3 loop reads CASTSLFGAGTF.

The chain couples TRBV2 to TRBJ2-7; either TRBD1 or TRBD2 may supply D (5 bases each). Germline CDR1 and CDR2: SNHLY and FYNNEI. The length of the CDR3 is 12 residues. With 6 bases removed from V and 6 bases from J, the gap between germline ends came to 12 bases. The DNA for the CDR3 is TGTGCCAGCAGCGCTCCAGGGACCGAGCAGTACTTC. Translation: CASSAPGTEQYF.

The chain carries TRBV2 and TRBJ2-2; 7 bases match TRBD2. With 2 bases clipped from V and 9 bases from J, the junction kept 9 bases outside the gene matches. The CDR3 sequence is 15 residues long. The germline V gene encodes CDR1 SNHLY and CDR2 FYNNEI. DNA of the CDR3: TGTGCCAGCAGTGAAACCAGCGGGGTTGTCCGGGAGCTGTTTTTT. As protein: CASSETSGVVRELFF.

Only a few counts were recorded for this clone. The rearrangement joins TRBV7-3 to TRBJ2-2; D is uncertain. Between the trimmed V and J ends, which lost 4 bases and 0 bases, there was a span of 0 bases. Germline V gene data show CDR1 as SGHTA and CDR2 as FQGTGA. This CDR3 is built from 12 residues. This CDR3 reads CASSSNTGELFF. CDR3 coding DNA: TGTGCCAGCAGCTCGAACACCGGGGAGCTGTTTTTT.

The V gene is TRBV5-5, the J gene TRBJ2-1, with 7 bases matching TRBD2. This CDR3 contains 15 residues. Germline CDR1 SGHKS, CDR2 YYEKEE (reference sequence). J was trimmed by 6 bases and V by 4 bases; bases with no gene match: 10. The CDR3 DNA sequence: TGTGCCAGCAGCCTAACCGGGACTAAAATCAATGAGCAGTTCTTC. Translating it yields CASSLTGTKINEQFF.

The chain has TRBV15 and TRBJ1-4; the D is unclear. V lost 7 bases and J lost 1, with 10 bases in between. The germline gives CDR1 LNHNV, CDR2 YYDKDF (reference sequence). CDR3 length: 14 amino acids. CDR3 bases: TGTGCCACCACAACGGTGGGAACTAATGAAAAACTGTTTTTT. It is translated as CATTTVGTNEKLFF.

This chain uses TRBV27 with TRBJ2-5, with TRBD2 as a possible D gene (5 bases). CDR1 is MNHEY and CDR2 is SMNVEV in the germline V gene (reference sequence). Deletions cut 6 bases from V and 5 bases from J, with 10 bases between. CDR3 length: 12 residues. The CDR3 region is CASSPTGETQYF. In DNA form, the CDR3 reads TGTGCCAGCAGCCCGACGGGGGAGACCCAGTACTTC.

V is TRBV2 and J is TRBJ1-6, with D tentatively TRBD1 (6 bases). CDR1 SNHLY and CDR2 FYNNEI come from the germline V gene. This CDR3 is built from 14 residues. Between the trimmed V and J ends, which lost 8 bases and 3 bases, there was a span of 11 bases. CDR3 DNA sequence: TGTGCCAGCCAGGGGATTCGCTATAATTCACCCCTCCACTTT. This gives the protein CASQGIRYNSPLHF.

The gene calls are TRBV9 and TRBJ1-1; possibly TRBD1 for D (6 bases). Germline CDR1 SGDLS, CDR2 YYNGEE. Trimming removed 0 bases from V and 7 bases from J, with 10 bases in between. The CDR3 totals 13 residues. The CDR3 region is CASSVETGHEAFF. CDR3 bases: TGTGCCAGCAGCGTAGAGACAGGCCATGAAGCTTTCTTT.

Comment on this clone: Given the absence of the conserved phenylalanine or tryptophan at the CDR3 end, a read error is likely. The limits of the CDR3 on the DNA are not certain, so only TCRdb's listed CDR3 is given. The chain joins TRBV4-3 to TRBJ1-1. Germline lookup yields CDR1 LGHNA and CDR2 YSLEER. Counting both end residues, the CDR3 totals 10 amino acids. Here the CDR3 reads CASSQEMGSV.

The genes are TRBV7-9 and TRBJ1-4; 7 bases agree with TRBD1. CDR3 length: 16 residues. The V gene's germline CDR1 is SEHNR and CDR2 FQNEAQ (reference sequence). Trimming cost V 8 bases and J 5 bases; bases outside gene matches: 14. The CDR3 reads CASGRRTGTANEKLFF. The CDR3 DNA sequence: TGTGCCAGCGGGCGGCGAACTGGGACAGCAAATGAAAAACTGTTTTTT. The full variable domain, rest sourced from reference TRBV7-9 and TRBJ1-4, is DTGVSQNPRHKITKRGQNVTFRCDPISEHNRLYWYRQTLGQGPEFLTYFQNEAQLEKSRLLSDRFSAERPKGSFSTLEIQRTEQGDSAMYLCASGRRTGTANEKLFFGSGTQLSVL.